The subject of this entry is one T cell receptor (beta chain). What it binds is unknown. The protocol was immunoSEQ multiplex PCR, while the TCRdb copy is restricted to in-frame clones and leaves out a portion. Of about 2 million clones in the sample, roughly 94% were seen once. This CDR3 is 20 amino acids long. After removal of 0 bases from V and 3 bases from J, the junction contained 16 bases not matched to a gene. In germline, CDR1 is LNHDA, CDR2 SQIVND (reference sequence). These data are taken from a study of shared clonotypes between healthy human individuals. Study-wide results and caveats: As a rule, naive subsets had a larger estimated richness than memory subsets.

The sample taken for sequencing was naive CD4+ T cells sorted from blood. Subset denoted: CD45RA+ positively selected. The chain joins TRBV19 to TRBJ1-2; TRBD1 matches 10 bases. The TCR was taken from a man between 18 and 35 years old in good health. The CDR3 coding sequence is TGTGCCAGTAGTATAGAAAGAAACGTCCGGCGGGACAGGGGATACTATGGCTACACCTTC. Its translation: CASSIERNVRRDRGYYGYTF.